This TCR beta chain stems from a study of a mutant IDH1 vaccine in newly diagnosed glioma. CDR1 is SGHTA and CDR2 is FQGNSA in the germline V gene. V was pared by 1 base and J by 3 bases, with 13 bases between. This CDR3 has 15 amino acids. Documented time point: baseline, week 1 (first vaccination visit). Treatment denoted: pre-vaccination baseline after standard-of-care therapy. Sequencing was performed with immunoSEQ multiplex PCR; in TCRdb, only in-frame clones are kept and a portion is missing. The data contain around 50,000 clones, 70% to 90% of them singletons. Study results and limitations: Across multiple MHC alleles, around 93% of patients had vaccine-induced responses.

This clone has a handful of counts. The target antigen is unknown. The J gene is TRBJ2-7, the V gene TRBV7-2; D perhaps matches TRBD1 (5 bases). The receptor's source is a man aged 35-49 years with glioma. The specimen was PBMCs, collected from a glioma patient treated with radiotherapy, temozolomide or both. In DNA form, the CDR3 reads TGTGCCAGCAGCTTAGTAGGACAAAGGGACTACGAGCAGTACTTC. Protein sequence: CASSLVGQRDYEQYF.